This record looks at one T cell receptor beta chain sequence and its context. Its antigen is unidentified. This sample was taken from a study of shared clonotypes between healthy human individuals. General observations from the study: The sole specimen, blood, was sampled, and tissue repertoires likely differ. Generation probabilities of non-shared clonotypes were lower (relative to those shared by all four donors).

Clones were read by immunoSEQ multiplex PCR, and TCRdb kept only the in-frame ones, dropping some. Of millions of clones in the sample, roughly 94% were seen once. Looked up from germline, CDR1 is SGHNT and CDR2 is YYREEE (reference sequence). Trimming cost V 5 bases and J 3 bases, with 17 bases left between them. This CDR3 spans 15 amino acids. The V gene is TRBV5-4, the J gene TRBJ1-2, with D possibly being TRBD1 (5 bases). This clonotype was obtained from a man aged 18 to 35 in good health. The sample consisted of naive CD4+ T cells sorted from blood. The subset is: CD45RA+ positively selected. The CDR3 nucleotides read TGTGCCAGCAGACCTCTCGGGGCTGGGGACTATGGCTACACCTTC. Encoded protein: CASRPLGAGDYGYTF.